This TCR beta chain comes out of a study of blood T cell repertoires in COVID-19. This CDR3 has 15 amino acids. The V and J ends lost 3 bases and 3 bases, in that order; junction bases with no gene match: 3. The germline V gene has CDR1 KGHSH and CDR2 LQKENI. Original processing notes: The authors estimated nucleated cell counts from reference gene primer amplification. Here immunoSEQ multiplex PCR was the method, and the copy in TCRdb shows in-frame clones only, minus some. V, J and clone size reflect that table, while D and trimming were determined from the DNA. Of 110,000 or so clones listed, approximately 80% are singletons.

J is TRBJ1-5 and V is TRBV18; 9 nucleotides match TRBD1. This clonotype was obtained from a human donor in a cohort sampled during active COVID-19. The sequencing sample was made of peripheral blood. The CDR3 here is CASSPRDRVNQPQHF. The CDR3 DNA follows: TGTGCCAGCTCACCTCGGGACAGGGTCAATCAGCCCCAGCATTTT.